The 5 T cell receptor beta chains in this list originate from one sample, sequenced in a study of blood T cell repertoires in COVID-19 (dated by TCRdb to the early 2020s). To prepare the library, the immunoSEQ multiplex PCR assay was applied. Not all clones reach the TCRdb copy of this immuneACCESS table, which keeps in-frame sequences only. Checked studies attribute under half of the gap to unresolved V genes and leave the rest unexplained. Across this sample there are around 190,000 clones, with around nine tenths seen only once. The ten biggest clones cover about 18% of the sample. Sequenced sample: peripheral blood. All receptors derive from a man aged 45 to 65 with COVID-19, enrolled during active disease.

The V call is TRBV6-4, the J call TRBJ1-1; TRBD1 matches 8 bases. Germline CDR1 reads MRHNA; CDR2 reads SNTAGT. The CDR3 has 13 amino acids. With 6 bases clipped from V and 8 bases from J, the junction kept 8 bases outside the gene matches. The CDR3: CASSRATGDEAFF. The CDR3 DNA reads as TGTGCCAGCAGCCGAGCGACAGGGGACGAAGCTTTCTTT.

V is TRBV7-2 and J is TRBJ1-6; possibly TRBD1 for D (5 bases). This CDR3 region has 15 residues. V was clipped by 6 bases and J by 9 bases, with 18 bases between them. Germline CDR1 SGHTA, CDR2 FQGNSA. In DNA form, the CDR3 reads TGTGCCAGCAGACCGGGGGGGAGAGAGGGTTCACCCCTCCACTTT. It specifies CASRPGGREGSPLHF. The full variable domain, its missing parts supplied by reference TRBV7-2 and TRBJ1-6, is GAGVSQSPSNKVTEKGKDVELRCDPISGHTALYWYRQSLGQGLEFLIYFQGNSAPDKSGLPSDRFSAERTGGSVSTLTIQRTQQEDSAVYLCASRPGGREGSPLHFGNGTRLTVT.

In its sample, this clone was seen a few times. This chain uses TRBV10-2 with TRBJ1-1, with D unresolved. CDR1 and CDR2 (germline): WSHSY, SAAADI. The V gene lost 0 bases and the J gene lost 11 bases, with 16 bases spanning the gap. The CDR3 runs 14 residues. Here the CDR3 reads CASSESAVGFGAFF. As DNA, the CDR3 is TGCGCCAGCAGTGAGTCGGCCGTTGGCTTCGGGGCTTTCTTT.

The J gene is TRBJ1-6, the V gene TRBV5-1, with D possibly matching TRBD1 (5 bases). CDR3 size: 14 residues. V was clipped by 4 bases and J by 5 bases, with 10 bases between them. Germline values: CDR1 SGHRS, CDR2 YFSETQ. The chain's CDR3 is CASSIDRNNSPLHF. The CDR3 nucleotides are TGCGCCAGCAGCATCGACAGAAATAATTCACCCCTCCACTTT.

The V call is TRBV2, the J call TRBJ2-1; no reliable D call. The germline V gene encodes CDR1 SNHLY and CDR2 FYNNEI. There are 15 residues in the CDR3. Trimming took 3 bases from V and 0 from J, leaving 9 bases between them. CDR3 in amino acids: CASSESPSSYNEQFF. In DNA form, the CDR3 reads TGTGCCAGCAGTGAGAGCCCGAGCTCCTACAATGAGCAGTTCTTC.